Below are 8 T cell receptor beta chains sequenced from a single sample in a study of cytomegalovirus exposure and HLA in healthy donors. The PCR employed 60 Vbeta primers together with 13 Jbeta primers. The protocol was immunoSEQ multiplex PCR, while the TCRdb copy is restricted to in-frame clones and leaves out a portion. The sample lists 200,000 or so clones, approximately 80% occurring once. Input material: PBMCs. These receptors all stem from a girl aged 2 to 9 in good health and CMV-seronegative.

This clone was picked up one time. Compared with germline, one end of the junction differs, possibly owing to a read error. CDR3 residues: CSSSPPSRTGRYEKLFF. The CDR3 region has the DNA TGTTCCAGCAGCCCACCCTCAAGGACAGGGCGATATGAAAAACTGTTTTTT. The chain has TRBV7-9 and TRBJ1-4, with 8 bases lining up with TRBD1. CDR1 is SEHNR, CDR2 FQNEAQ, per germline (reference sequence). The CDR3 consists of 17 residues. Drawing the rest from reference TRBV7-9 and TRBJ1-4, the complete variable domain is DTGVSQNPRHKITKRGQNVTFRCDPISEHNRLYWYRQTLGQGPEFLTYFQNEAQLEKSRLLSDRFSAERPKGSFSTLEIQRTEQGDSAMYLCSSSPPSRTGRYEKLFFGSGTQLSVL.

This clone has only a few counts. The DNA of the CDR3 is TGCGCCAGCAGCGCACAGGGAGGGGAGGACACTGAAGCTTTCTTT. This sequence encodes CASSAQGGEDTEAFF. The chain carries TRBV5-1 and TRBJ1-1; D may be TRBD1 (6 bases). The CDR3 sequence is 15 residues long. Looked up from germline, CDR1 is SGHRS and CDR2 is YFSETQ. Between the trimmed V and J ends, which lost 4 bases and 3 bases, there was a span of 16 bases.

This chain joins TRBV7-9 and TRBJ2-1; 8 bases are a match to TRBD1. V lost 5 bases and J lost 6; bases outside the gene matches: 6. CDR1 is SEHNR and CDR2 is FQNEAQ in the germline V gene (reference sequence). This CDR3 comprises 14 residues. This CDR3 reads CASSLEDRVNEQFF. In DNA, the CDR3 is TGTGCCAGCAGCCTTGAGGACAGGGTCAATGAGCAGTTCTTC.

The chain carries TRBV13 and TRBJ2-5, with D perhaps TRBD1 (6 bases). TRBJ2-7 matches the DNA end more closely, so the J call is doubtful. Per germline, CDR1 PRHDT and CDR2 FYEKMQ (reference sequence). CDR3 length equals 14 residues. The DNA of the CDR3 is TGTGCCAGCAGCACCGTAAAAACAGGGTACGAGCAGTACTTC. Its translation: CASSTVKTGYEQYF.

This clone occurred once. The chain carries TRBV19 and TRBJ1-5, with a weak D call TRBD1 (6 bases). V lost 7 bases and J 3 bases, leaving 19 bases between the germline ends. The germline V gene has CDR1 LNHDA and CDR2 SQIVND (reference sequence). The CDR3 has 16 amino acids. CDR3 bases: TGTGCCAGTAAGGTCCGGGGGGCGCAGTCCAATCAGCCCCAGCATTTT. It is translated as CASKVRGAQSNQPQHF.

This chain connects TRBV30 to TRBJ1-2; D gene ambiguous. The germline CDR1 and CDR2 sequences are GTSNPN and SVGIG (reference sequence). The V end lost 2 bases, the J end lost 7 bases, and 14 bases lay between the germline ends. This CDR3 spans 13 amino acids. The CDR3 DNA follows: TGTGCCTGGAGTTTGGGTCAGGTTGGTGGCTACACCTTC. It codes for CAWSLGQVGGYTF.

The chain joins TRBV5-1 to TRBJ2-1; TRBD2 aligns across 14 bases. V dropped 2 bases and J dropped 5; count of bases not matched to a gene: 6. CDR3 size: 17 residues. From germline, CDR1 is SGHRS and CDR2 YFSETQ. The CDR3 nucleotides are TGCGCCAGCAGCTTAGGACTAGCGGGAGGATGGGACAATGAGCAGTTCTTC. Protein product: CASSLGLAGGWDNEQFF.

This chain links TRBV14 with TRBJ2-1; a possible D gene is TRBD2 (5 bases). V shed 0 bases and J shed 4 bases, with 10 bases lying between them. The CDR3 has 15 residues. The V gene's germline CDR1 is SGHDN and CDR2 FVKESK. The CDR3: CASSQEALVYNEQFF. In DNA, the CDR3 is TGTGCCAGCAGCCAAGAAGCACTAGTTTACAATGAGCAGTTCTTC.